The rows below give T cell receptor beta chains drawn from one sample of a study of blood T cell repertoires in COVID-19. Only in-frame clones appear in the TCRdb table, and some are missing; sequencing was by immunoSEQ multiplex PCR. Of around 400,000 clones listed, 80% to 95% are singletons. The specimen was PBMCs or T cells enriched from blood (not recorded which). The receptor source for this set is a woman between 35 and 50 years old who had been exposed to COVID-19. Each CDR3 is given with its conserved first and last residue. D genes are given only for firm matches.

j_call: TRBJ2-1; d_call: .; v_call: TRBV14; cdr3_aa: CASSGRLTGVTFF
j_call: TRBJ1-1; d_call: TRBD1; v_call: TRBV6-5; cdr3_aa: CASRGLQGASTEAFF
j_call: TRBJ1-2; d_call: TRBD1; v_call: TRBV5-3; cdr3_aa: CARSSTGSGYTF
j_call: TRBJ2-5; d_call: .; v_call: TRBV7-6; cdr3_aa: CASSLTAMTRGETQYF
j_call: TRBJ1-1; d_call: .; v_call: TRBV7-3; cdr3_aa: CASSLTAGLNTEAFF
j_call: TRBJ2-1; d_call: .; v_call: TRBV11-2; cdr3_aa: CASSLSGHSYNEQFF
j_call: TRBJ1-2; d_call: .; v_call: TRBV3-1/TRBV3-2; cdr3_aa: CASSQGPSGYTF
j_call: TRBJ1-2; d_call: .; v_call: TRBV6-5; cdr3_aa: CASSPLEGIGYTF
j_call: TRBJ2-1; d_call: TRBD2; v_call: TRBV7-6; cdr3_aa: CASSSGTSAHNEQFF
j_call: TRBJ1-2; d_call: .; v_call: TRBV5-5; cdr3_aa: CASLSANYGYTF
j_call: TRBJ2-2; d_call: TRBD2; v_call: TRBV6-4; cdr3_aa: CASSALAGGPGELFF
j_call: TRBJ1-2; d_call: .; v_call: TRBV21-1; cdr3_aa: CASSRGRVVNYGYTF
j_call: TRBJ1-2; d_call: TRBD1; v_call: TRBV27; cdr3_aa: CASSSHLGGTGFYGYTF
j_call: TRBJ1-4; d_call: .; v_call: TRBV2; cdr3_aa: CASSDRVRSNEKLFF
j_call: TRBJ2-7; d_call: .; v_call: TRBV7-9; cdr3_aa: CATNRDPGDYEQYF
j_call: TRBJ1-5; d_call: TRBD1; v_call: TRBV5-6; cdr3_aa: CASSLDRGNQPQHF
j_call: TRBJ2-7; d_call: .; v_call: TRBV6-1; cdr3_aa: CASSDTGPYEQYF
j_call: TRBJ1-5; d_call: .; v_call: TRBV19; cdr3_aa: CASSIAGNQPQHF
j_call: TRBJ1-2; d_call: TRBD1; v_call: TRBV6-5; cdr3_aa: CASSYVRGLEYIGYTF
j_call: TRBJ1-5; d_call: TRBD1; v_call: TRBV5-5; cdr3_aa: CASSLVSTGAGNQPQHF
j_call: TRBJ2-2; d_call: .; v_call: TRBV9; cdr3_aa: CASSVDALYGGELFF
j_call: TRBJ1-1; d_call: .; v_call: TRBV30; cdr3_aa: CAWSPTGPRAFF
j_call: TRBJ2-7; d_call: TRBD1; v_call: TRBV29-1; cdr3_aa: CSVTRGTGLSYEQYF
j_call: TRBJ1-4; d_call: TRBD1; v_call: TRBV7-7; cdr3_aa: CASSPGQGGKLFF
j_call: TRBJ2-3; d_call: .; v_call: TRBV9; cdr3_aa: CASSVLASWTDTQYF